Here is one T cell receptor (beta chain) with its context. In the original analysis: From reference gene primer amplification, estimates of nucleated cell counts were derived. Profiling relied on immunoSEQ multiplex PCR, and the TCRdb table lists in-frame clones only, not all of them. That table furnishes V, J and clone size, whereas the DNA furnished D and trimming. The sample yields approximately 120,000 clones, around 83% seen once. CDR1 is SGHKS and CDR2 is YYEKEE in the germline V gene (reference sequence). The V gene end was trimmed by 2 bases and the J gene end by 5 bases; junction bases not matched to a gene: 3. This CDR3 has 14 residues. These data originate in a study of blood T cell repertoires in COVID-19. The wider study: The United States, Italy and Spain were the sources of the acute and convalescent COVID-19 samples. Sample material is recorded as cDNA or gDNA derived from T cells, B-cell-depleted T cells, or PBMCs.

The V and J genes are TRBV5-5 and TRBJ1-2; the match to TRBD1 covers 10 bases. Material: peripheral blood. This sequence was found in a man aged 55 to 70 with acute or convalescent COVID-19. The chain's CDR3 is CASSFGQGEYGYTF. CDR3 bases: TGTGCCAGCAGCTTCGGACAGGGGGAATATGGCTACACCTTC.